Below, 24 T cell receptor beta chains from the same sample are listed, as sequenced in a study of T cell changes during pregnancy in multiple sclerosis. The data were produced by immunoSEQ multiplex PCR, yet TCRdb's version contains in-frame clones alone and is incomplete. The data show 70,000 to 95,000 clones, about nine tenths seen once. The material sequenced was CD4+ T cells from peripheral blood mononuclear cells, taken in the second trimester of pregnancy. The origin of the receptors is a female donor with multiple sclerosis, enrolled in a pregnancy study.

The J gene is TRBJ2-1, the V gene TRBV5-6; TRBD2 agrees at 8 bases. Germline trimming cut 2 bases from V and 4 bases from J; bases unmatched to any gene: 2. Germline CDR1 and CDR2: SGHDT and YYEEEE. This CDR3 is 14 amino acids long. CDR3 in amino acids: CASSFGGGYNEQFF. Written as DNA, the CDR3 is TGTGCCAGCAGCTTCGGGGGGGGATACAATGAGCAGTTCTTC.

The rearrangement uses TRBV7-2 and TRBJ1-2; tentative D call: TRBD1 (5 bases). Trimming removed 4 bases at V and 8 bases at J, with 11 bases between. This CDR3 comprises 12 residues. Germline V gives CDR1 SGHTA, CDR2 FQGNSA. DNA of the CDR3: TGTGCCAGCAGCTGGGGCCTCGGGGGCTACACCTTC. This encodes CASSWGLGGYTF.

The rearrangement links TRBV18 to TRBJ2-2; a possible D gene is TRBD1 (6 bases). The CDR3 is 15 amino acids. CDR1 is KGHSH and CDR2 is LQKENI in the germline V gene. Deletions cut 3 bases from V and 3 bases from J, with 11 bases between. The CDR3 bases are TGTGCCAGCTCACCCACCGGACAGTACACCGGGGAGCTGTTTTTT. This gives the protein CASSPTGQYTGELFF.

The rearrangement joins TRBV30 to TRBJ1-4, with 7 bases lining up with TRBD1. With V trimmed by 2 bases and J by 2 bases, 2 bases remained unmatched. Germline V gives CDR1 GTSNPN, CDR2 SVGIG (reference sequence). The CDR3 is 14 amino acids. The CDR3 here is CAWSLQGTNEKLFF. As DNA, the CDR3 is TGTGCCTGGAGTCTACAGGGGACTAATGAAAAACTGTTTTTT.

The CDR3 coding sequence is TGTGCCAGTAGTCCCTGGGTGGCGGGAGCGTCCCTGACCGGGGAGCTGTTTTTT. It encodes CASSPWVAGASLTGELFF. This chain uses TRBV19 with TRBJ2-2; 7 nucleotides match TRBD2. J was trimmed by 5 bases and V by 5 bases; bases with no gene match: 17. The germline V gene encodes CDR1 LNHDA and CDR2 SQIVND (reference sequence). The CDR3 consists of 18 residues.

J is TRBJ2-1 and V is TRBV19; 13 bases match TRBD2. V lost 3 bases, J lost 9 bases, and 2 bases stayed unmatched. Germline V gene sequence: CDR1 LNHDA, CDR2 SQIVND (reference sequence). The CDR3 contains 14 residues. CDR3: CASSITSGRGEQFF. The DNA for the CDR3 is TGTGCCAGTAGTATTACTAGCGGGAGGGGTGAGCAGTTCTTC.

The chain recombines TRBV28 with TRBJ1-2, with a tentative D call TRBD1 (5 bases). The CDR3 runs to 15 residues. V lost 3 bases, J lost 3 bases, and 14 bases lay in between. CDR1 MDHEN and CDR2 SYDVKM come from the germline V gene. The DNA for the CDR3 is TGTGCCAGCAGTTTGGGGGGTGGGACTTACTATGGCTACACCTTC. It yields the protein CASSLGGGTYYGYTF.

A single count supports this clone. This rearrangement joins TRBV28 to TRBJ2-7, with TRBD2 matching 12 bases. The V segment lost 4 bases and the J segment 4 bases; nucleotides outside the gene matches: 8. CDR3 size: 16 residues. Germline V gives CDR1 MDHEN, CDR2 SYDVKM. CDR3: CASSSGGLAGGYEQYF. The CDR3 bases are TGTGCCAGCAGTTCGGGCGGGCTAGCGGGAGGGTACGAGCAGTACTTC.

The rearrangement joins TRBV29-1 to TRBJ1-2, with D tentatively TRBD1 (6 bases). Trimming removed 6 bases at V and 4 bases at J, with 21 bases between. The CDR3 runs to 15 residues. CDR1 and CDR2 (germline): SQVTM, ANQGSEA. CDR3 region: CSVDSGWQGRYGYTF. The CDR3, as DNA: TGCAGCGTGGACTCAGGTTGGCAGGGGCGCTATGGCTACACCTTC.

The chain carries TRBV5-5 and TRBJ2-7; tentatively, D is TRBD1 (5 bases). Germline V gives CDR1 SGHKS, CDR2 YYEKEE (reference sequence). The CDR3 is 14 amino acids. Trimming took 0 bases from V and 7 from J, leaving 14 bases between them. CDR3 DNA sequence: TGTGCCAGCAGCTTGGAGCAGGGATCGAGGGAGCAGTACTTC. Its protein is CASSLEQGSREQYF. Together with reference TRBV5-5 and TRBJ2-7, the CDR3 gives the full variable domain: DAGVTQSPTHLIKTRGQQVTLRCSPISGHKSVSWYQQVLGQGPQFIFQYYEKEERGRGNFPDRFSARQFPNYSSELNVNALLLGDSALYLCASSLEQGSREQYFGPGTRLTVT.

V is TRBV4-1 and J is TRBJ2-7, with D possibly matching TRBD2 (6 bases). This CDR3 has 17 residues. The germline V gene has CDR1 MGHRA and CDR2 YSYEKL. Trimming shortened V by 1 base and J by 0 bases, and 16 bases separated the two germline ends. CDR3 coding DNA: TGCGCCAGCAGCCAAGGTATTCACAGGACTATCTCCTACGAGCAGTACTTC. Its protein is CASSQGIHRTISYEQYF.

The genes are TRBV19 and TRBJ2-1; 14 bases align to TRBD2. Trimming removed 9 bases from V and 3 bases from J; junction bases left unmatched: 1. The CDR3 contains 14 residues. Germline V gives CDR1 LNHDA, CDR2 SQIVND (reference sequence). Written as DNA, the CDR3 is TGTGCCAGCGGGACTAGCGGGAGCTACAATGAGCAGTTCTTC. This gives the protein CASGTSGSYNEQFF.

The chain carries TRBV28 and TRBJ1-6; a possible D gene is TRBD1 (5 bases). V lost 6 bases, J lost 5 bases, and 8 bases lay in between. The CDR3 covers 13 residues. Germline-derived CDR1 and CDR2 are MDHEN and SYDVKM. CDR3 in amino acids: CASSPGDNSPLHF. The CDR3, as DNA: TGTGCCAGCAGCCCGGGGGATAATTCACCCCTCCACTTT.

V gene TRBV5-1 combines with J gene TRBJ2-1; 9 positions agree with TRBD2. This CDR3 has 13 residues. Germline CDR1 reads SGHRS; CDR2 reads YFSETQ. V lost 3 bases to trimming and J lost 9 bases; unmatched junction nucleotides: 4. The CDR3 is CASSSGGRGEQFF. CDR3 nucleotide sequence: TGCGCCAGCAGCTCGGGCGGGAGGGGTGAGCAGTTCTTC. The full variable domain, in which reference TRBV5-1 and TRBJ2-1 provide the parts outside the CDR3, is KAGVTQTPRYLIKTRGQQVTLSCSPISGHRSVSWYQQTPGQGLQFLFEYFSETQRNKGNFPGRFSGRQFSNSRSEMNVSTLELGDSALYLCASSSGGRGEQFFGPGTRLTVL.

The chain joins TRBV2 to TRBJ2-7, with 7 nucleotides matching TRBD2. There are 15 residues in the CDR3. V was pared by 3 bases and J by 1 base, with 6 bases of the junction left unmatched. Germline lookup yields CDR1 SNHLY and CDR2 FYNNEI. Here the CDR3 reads CASSEAPGLSYEQYF. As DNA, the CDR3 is TGTGCCAGCAGTGAGGCTCCGGGACTATCCTACGAGCAGTACTTC.

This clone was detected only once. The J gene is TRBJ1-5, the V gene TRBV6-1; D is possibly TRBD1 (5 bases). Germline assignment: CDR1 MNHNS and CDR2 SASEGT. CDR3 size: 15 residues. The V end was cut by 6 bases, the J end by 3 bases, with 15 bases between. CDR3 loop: CASRVDWGFNQPQHF. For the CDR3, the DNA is TGTGCCAGCAGAGTCGACTGGGGCTTCAATCAGCCCCAGCATTTT.

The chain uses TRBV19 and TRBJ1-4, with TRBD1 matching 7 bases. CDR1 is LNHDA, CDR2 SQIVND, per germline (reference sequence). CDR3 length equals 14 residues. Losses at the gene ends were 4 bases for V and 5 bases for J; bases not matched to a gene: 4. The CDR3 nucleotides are TGTGCCAGTAGTACTGACAGGGTGAATGAAAAACTGTTTTTT. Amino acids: CASSTDRVNEKLFF.

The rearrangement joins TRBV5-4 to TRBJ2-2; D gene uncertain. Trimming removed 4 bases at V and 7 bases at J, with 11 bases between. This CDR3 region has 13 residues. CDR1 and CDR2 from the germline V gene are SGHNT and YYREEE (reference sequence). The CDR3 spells CASSLFVIGELFF. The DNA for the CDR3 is TGTGCCAGCAGCCTTTTTGTAATCGGGGAGCTGTTTTTT. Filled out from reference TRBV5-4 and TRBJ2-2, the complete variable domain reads ETGVTQSPTHLIKTRGQQVTLRCSSQSGHNTVSWYQQALGQGPQFIFQYYREEENGRGNFPPRFSGLQFPNYSSELNVNALELDDSALYLCASSLFVIGELFFGEGSRLTVL.

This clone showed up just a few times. The CDR3 region is CASRGRGEQYF. The DNA of the CDR3 is TGTGCCAGCAGGGGCAGGGGCGAGCAGTACTTC. The chain links TRBV6-6 to TRBJ2-7; D is possibly TRBD1 (6 bases). From germline, CDR1 is MNHNY and CDR2 SVGAGI (reference sequence). V was shortened by 6 bases and J by 6 bases, with 9 bases between the two germline ends. The CDR3 spans 11 residues.

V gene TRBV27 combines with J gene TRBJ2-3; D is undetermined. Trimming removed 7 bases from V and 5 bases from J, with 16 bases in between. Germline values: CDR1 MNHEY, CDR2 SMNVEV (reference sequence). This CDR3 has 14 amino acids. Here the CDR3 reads CASTVLGPEDTQYF. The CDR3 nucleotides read TGTGCCAGCACAGTCCTAGGCCCGGAAGATACGCAGTATTTT.

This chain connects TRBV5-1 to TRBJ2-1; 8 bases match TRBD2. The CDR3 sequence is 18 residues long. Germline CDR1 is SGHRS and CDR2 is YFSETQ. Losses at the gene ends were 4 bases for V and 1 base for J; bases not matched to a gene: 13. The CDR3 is CASSPIPIAGPSYNEQFF. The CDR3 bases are TGCGCCAGCAGCCCTATCCCCATAGCGGGGCCTTCCTACAATGAGCAGTTCTTC.

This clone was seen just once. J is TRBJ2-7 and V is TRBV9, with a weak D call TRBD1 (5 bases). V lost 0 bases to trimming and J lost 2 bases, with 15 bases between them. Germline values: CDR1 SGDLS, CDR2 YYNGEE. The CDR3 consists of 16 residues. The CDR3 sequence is CASSVGVGTGTYEQYF. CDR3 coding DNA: TGTGCCAGCAGCGTAGGGGTCGGAACAGGAACCTACGAGCAGTACTTC.

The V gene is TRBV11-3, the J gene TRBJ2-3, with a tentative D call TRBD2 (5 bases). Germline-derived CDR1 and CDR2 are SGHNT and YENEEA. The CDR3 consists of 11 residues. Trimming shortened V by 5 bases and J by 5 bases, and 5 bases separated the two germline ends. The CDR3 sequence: CASSGGDTQYF. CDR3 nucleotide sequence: TGTGCCAGCAGCGGAGGAGATACGCAGTATTTT.

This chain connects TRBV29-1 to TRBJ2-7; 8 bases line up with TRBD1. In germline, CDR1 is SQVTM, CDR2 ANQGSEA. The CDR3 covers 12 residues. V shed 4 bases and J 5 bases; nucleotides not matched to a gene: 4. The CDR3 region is CSVAQGANEQYF. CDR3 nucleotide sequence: TGCAGCGTTGCTCAGGGGGCCAACGAGCAGTACTTC.